The 28 T cell receptor beta chains below were found in one sample sequenced in a study of T cells in Graves' hyperthyroidism and ophthalmopathy. RNA transcripts were the template for amplifying TCR beta CDR3 regions. A first-round RT-PCR of the TCR CDR3 used the HTBI primer set. TCRdb passed the multiplex PCR reads through MiXCR, listing each CDR3 protein once. The sample has some 700,000 distinct CDR3 sequences; around 15% are singletons. Sequenced: blood. Receptor source: a man aged 45-65 years with Graves' hyperthyroidism.

There are many counts of this clonotype. The chain recombines TRBV5-1 with TRBJ1-1, with unresolved D. CDR1 SGHRS and CDR2 YFSETQ come from the germline V gene. Trimming removed 0 bases from V and 6 bases from J, with 9 bases in between. The CDR3 totals 13 residues. The CDR3 DNA follows: TGCGCCAGCAGCTTGGATAGACGTTCTGAAGCTTTCTTT. Translation gives CASSLDRRSEAFF.

This clonotype turned up a few times. Since a much larger clone is just one base distant, this may be a read error. V is TRBV28 and J is TRBJ1-2; D not certain. The length of the CDR3 is 15 residues. Germline CDR1 and CDR2: MDHEN and SYDVKM. The CDR3 here is CASSLLTSFNYGNTF. In nucleotides, the CDR3 is TGTGCCAGCAGTTTATTAACCAGTTTTAACTATGGCAACACCTTC.

This clonotype was seen more than once but under ten times. The chain carries TRBV6-1 and TRBJ1-2; TRBD1 might be the D (5 bases). The CDR3 totals 15 residues. V was cut by 2 bases and J by 5 bases, with 15 bases left in between. CDR1 MNHNS and CDR2 SASEGT come from the germline V gene. CDR3 residues: CASSEYGQRVYGYTF. The DNA of the CDR3 is TGTGCCAGCAGTGAATATGGACAACGGGTTTATGGCTACACCTTC.

This clonotype was detected many times. The chain is built from TRBV19 and TRBJ1-1; 7 bases are a match to TRBD1. Germline V lookup: CDR1 LNHDA, CDR2 SQIVND (reference sequence). The CDR3 runs 15 residues. The trim removed 7 bases at V and 0 bases at J, leaving 8 bases unmatched. The CDR3 loop is CASTFRDSLNTEAFF. The CDR3 DNA reads as TGTGCCAGTACCTTCCGGGACAGTTTGAACACTGAAGCTTTCTTT.

The chain links TRBV4-1 to TRBJ1-5; 7 positions agree with TRBD1. The CDR3 spans 17 residues. CDR1 and CDR2 from the germline V gene are MGHRA and YSYEKL. Trimming removed 0 bases from V and 4 bases from J; junction bases left unmatched: 9. The CDR3 DNA reads as TGCGCCAGCAGCCAAGACAGGGGGTTGACAGATAATCAGCCCCAGCATTTT. This gives the protein CASSQDRGLTDNQPQHF.

This clonotype was observed at least ten times. The chain recombines TRBV5-1 with TRBJ1-1; 9 bases line up with TRBD1. J lost 4 bases, V lost 4 bases, and 11 bases had no gene match. Germline V lookup: CDR1 SGHRS, CDR2 YFSETQ. The CDR3 is made up of 16 amino acids. CDR3 DNA: TGCGCCAGCAGCACCGCACAGGGGGCAAGGGCCACTGAAGCTTTCTTT. Residues: CASSTAQGARATEAFF. The whole variable domain, filled in from reference TRBV5-1 and TRBJ1-1, reads KAGVTQTPRYLIKTRGQQVTLSCSPISGHRSVSWYQQTPGQGLQFLFEYFSETQRNKGNFPGRFSGRQFSNSRSEMNVSTLELGDSALYLCASSTAQGARATEAFFGQGTRLTVV.

The chain links TRBV6-5 to TRBJ2-5, with D unclear. Germline CDR1 MNHEY, CDR2 SVGAGI. V gave up 0 bases and J gave up 5 bases, with 4 bases separating them. The CDR3 runs to 12 residues. The CDR3 region is CASSYSVETQYF. Here the CDR3 DNA reads TGTGCCAGCAGTTACTCAGTGGAGACCCAGTACTTC.

This chain connects TRBV28 to TRBJ1-1; D might be TRBD1 (5 bases). Germline lookup yields CDR1 MDHEN and CDR2 SYDVKM. V was pared by 2 bases and J by 5 bases, with 12 bases between. The CDR3 is 14 residues long. CDR3 loop: CASSLVGGRTEAFF. In nucleotides, the CDR3 is TGTGCCAGCAGTTTAGTCGGGGGACGGACTGAAGCTTTCTTT. Full variable domain (missing parts from reference TRBV28 and TRBJ1-1): DVKVTQSSRYLVKRTGEKVFLECVQDMDHENMFWYRQDPGLGLRLIYFSYDVKMKEKGDIPEGYSVSREKKERFSLILESASTNQTSMYLCASSLVGGRTEAFFGQGTRLTVV.

This clonotype was seen many times. V is TRBV19 and J is TRBJ2-1, with 8 bases lining up with TRBD1. Looked up from germline, CDR1 is LNHDA and CDR2 is SQIVND (reference sequence). Unmatched junction bases numbered 15, after V lost 6 bases and J lost 5 bases. The CDR3 runs 17 residues. The CDR3 is CASSLHSQGGPHNEQFF. Here the CDR3 DNA reads TGTGCCAGTAGCCTACACTCACAGGGGGGACCTCACAATGAGCAGTTCTTC. The variable domain in full, with the rest retrieved from reference TRBV19 and TRBJ2-1, is DGGITQSPKYLFRKEGQNVTLSCEQNLNHDAMYWYRQDPGQGLRLIYYSQIVNDFQKGDIAEGYSVSREKKESFPLTVTSAQKNPTAFYLCASSLHSQGGPHNEQFFGPGTRLTVL.

V gene TRBV27 combines with J gene TRBJ2-7; D is unclear. Germline V gives CDR1 MNHEY, CDR2 SMNVEV (reference sequence). The CDR3 runs 13 residues. V was clipped by 4 bases and J by 0 bases, with 7 bases between them. CDR3 loop: CASSSMDSYEQYF. The CDR3 nucleotides read TGTGCCAGCAGTTCCATGGACTCCTACGAGCAGTACTTC.

This clonotype was picked up a small number of times. The chain is built from TRBV30 and TRBJ2-7; tentatively, D is TRBD2 (6 bases). This CDR3 comprises 15 residues. CDR1 and CDR2 from the germline V gene are GTSNPN and SVGIG (reference sequence). V shed 4 bases and J shed 2 bases, with 18 bases lying between them. The CDR3 loop reads CAWTSDGGTTYEQYF. The CDR3 DNA follows: TGTGCCTGGACTTCCGATGGGGGGACCACCTACGAGCAGTACTTC.

This clonotype was detected ten times or more. The chain couples TRBV24-1 to TRBJ2-1, with TRBD1 matching over 10 bases. With V trimmed by 3 bases and J by 10 bases, 8 bases remained unmatched. The germline V gene has CDR1 KGHDR and CDR2 SFDVKD. The CDR3 contains 15 residues. DNA for the CDR3: TGTGCCACCAGTGATCCGCGACAGGGGGCTAAGGAGCAGTTCTTC. Translating it yields CATSDPRQGAKEQFF.

In this sample, this clonotype turned up many times. The chain is built from TRBV7-3 and TRBJ2-2; D unresolved. There are 16 residues in the CDR3. Germline V gene sequence: CDR1 SGHTA, CDR2 FQGTGA. The V end lost 2 bases, the J end lost 0 bases, and 10 bases lay between the germline ends. CDR3 DNA sequence: TGTGCCAGCAGCTTAGTTAGCCATACGAACACCGGGGAGCTGTTTTTT. It codes for CASSLVSHTNTGELFF. Full variable domain (outside the CDR3, taken from reference TRBV7-3 and TRBJ2-2): GAGVSQTPSNKVTEKGKYVELRCDPISGHTALYWYRQSLGQGPEFLIYFQGTGAADDSGLPNDRFFAVRPEGSVSTLKIQRTERGDSAVYLCASSLVSHTNTGELFFGEGSRLTVL.

This sequence joins TRBV25-1 and TRBJ2-7; a possible D gene is TRBD1 (6 bases). Trimming removed 1 base at V and 5 bases at J, with 6 bases between. Germline CDR1 is MGHDK and CDR2 is SYGVNS. The CDR3 consists of 12 residues. The CDR3 sequence is CASSESGDEQYF. Here the CDR3 DNA reads TGTGCCAGCAGTGAATCAGGGGACGAGCAGTACTTC.

The V and J genes are TRBV28 and TRBJ1-2; TRBD1 is a possible D gene (5 bases). The CDR3 runs 11 residues. V lost 11 bases, J lost 6 bases, and 13 bases lay in between. The germline V gene encodes CDR1 MDHEN and CDR2 SYDVKM. The CDR3 region is CAVGREHGYTF. For the CDR3, the DNA is TGTGCCGTTGGCAGGGAGCATGGCTACACCTTC.

This clonotype was seen ten or more times. The chain links TRBV28 to TRBJ2-5; TRBD1 matches 7 bases. V dropped 5 bases and J dropped 5; count of bases not matched to a gene: 14. CDR3 size: 16 residues. CDR1 is MDHEN, CDR2 SYDVKM, per germline. The CDR3 DNA reads TGTGCCAGCAGTGGTAGACAGGGAGTGGCGACGGAGACCCAGTACTTC. Encoded protein: CASSGRQGVATETQYF.

This chain links TRBV5-1 with TRBJ2-7; 9 bases are a match to TRBD2. V gave up 0 bases and J gave up 3 bases; unmatched junction bases: 10. This CDR3 contains 17 residues. The V gene's germline CDR1 is SGHRS and CDR2 YFSETQ. CDR3 amino acids: CASSLVPGTSIYYEQYF. The CDR3 nucleotides read TGCGCCAGCAGCTTGGTTCCCGGGACTAGCATTTACTACGAGCAGTACTTC.

At least ten counts were recorded for this clonotype. V is TRBV11-2 and J is TRBJ1-1; D is uncertain. Germline-derived CDR1 and CDR2 are SGHAT and FQNNGV. V was trimmed by 5 bases and J by 0 bases, leaving 10 bases between them. CDR3 length equals 14 residues. CDR3 in amino acids: CASSPLTLNTEAFF. The DNA of the CDR3 is TGTGCCAGCAGCCCCTTAACCCTGAACACTGAAGCTTTCTTT. Filled out from reference TRBV11-2 and TRBJ1-1, the complete variable domain reads EAGVAQSPRYKIIEKRQSVAFWCNPISGHATLYWYQQILGQGPKLLIQFQNNGVVDDSQLPKDRFSAERLKGVDSTLKIQPAKLEDSAVYLCASSPLTLNTEAFFGQGTRLTVV.

This clonotype came up many times. The chain links TRBV11-2 to TRBJ2-7, with 9 nucleotides matching TRBD1. CDR1 SGHAT and CDR2 FQNNGV come from the germline V gene. After removal of 1 base from V and 4 bases from J, the junction contained 8 bases not matched to a gene. The CDR3 covers 16 residues. CDR3 sequence reads: CASSLVSGQGGYEQYF. Here the CDR3 DNA reads TGTGCCAGCAGCTTAGTCTCGGGACAGGGAGGTTACGAGCAGTACTTC. The variable domain in full, with the rest retrieved from reference TRBV11-2 and TRBJ2-7, is EAGVAQSPRYKIIEKRQSVAFWCNPISGHATLYWYQQILGQGPKLLIQFQNNGVVDDSQLPKDRFSAERLKGVDSTLKIQPAKLEDSAVYLCASSLVSGQGGYEQYFGPGTRLTVT.

At least ten counts were recorded for this clonotype. The chain recombines TRBV2 with TRBJ2-2; the match to TRBD1 covers 7 bases. The CDR3 length is 15 residues. The germline CDR1 and CDR2 sequences are SNHLY and FYNNEI. Trimming took 4 bases from V and 0 from J; bases not matched to a gene: 2. The CDR3 here is CASSVQGSNTGELFF. CDR3 DNA sequence: TGTGCCAGCAGTGTACAGGGGTCGAACACCGGGGAGCTGTTTTTT. Combining the CDR3 with reference TRBV2 and TRBJ2-2 gives the whole variable domain EPEVTQTPSHQVTQMGQEVILRCVPISNHLYFYWYRQILGQKVEFLVSFYNNEISEKSEIFDDQFSVERPDGSNFTLKIRSTKLEDSAMYFCASSVQGSNTGELFFGEGSRLTVL.

This chain joins TRBV3-1 and TRBJ2-7, with D perhaps matching TRBD2 (6 bases). CDR1 LGHDT and CDR2 YNNKEL come from the germline V gene (reference sequence). V shed 2 bases and J shed 2 bases, with 10 bases lying between them. The CDR3 covers 14 residues. The CDR3 region has the DNA TGTGCCAGCAGCCAACTAGCGTCAACCTACGAGCAGTACTTC. It encodes CASSQLASTYEQYF.

The table lists this clonotype with many counts. The CDR3 region has the DNA TGTGCCAGCAGTAACAGGGCTGTGAACACTGAAGCTTTCTTT. Translation gives CASSNRAVNTEAFF. The chain joins TRBV28 to TRBJ1-1; perhaps TRBD1 as D (6 bases). Trimming pared 5 bases from V and 0 bases from J, leaving 10 bases between. Germline lookup yields CDR1 MDHEN and CDR2 SYDVKM. The CDR3 length is 14 residues.

This clonotype showed up many times. The V gene is TRBV13, the J gene TRBJ1-1; D perhaps matches TRBD1 (5 bases). The germline gives CDR1 PRHDT, CDR2 FYEKMQ (reference sequence). The CDR3 totals 15 residues. V lost 0 bases to trimming and J lost 6 bases, with 14 bases between them. CDR3 coding DNA: TGTGCCAGCAGCTTAGGCTTACGGGGGAGTGCTGAAGCTTTCTTT. It codes for CASSLGLRGSAEAFF.

This clonotype was observed at least ten times. The chain has TRBV2 and TRBJ1-1, with unresolved D. Germline assignment: CDR1 SNHLY and CDR2 FYNNEI. There are 13 residues in the CDR3. Trimming took 7 bases from V and 4 from J, leaving 13 bases between them. The CDR3 nucleotides read TGTGCCAGCACTGCCTACGGTCTCACTGAAGCTTTCTTT. It encodes CASTAYGLTEAFF.

The CDR3 DNA reads as TGTGCCACCAGTGATTTAGGGAGAAGCGACACCGGGGAGCTGTTTTTT. Translation: CATSDLGRSDTGELFF. The rearrangement links TRBV24-1 to TRBJ2-2, with D tentatively TRBD2 (5 bases). This CDR3 has 16 residues. Deletions cut 1 base from V and 3 bases from J, with 11 bases between. The germline gives CDR1 KGHDR, CDR2 SFDVKD.

The chain combines TRBV6-1 with TRBJ2-1; TRBD1 matches 10 bases. J was trimmed by 6 bases and V by 5 bases; bases with no gene match: 7. CDR1 is MNHNS, CDR2 SASEGT, per germline. The CDR3 is made up of 15 amino acids. The DNA for the CDR3 is TGTGCCAGCAGTCGGGGGACAGGGGAACGCAATGAGCAGTTCTTC. Translated, it gives CASSRGTGERNEQFF.

This chain joins TRBV20-1 and TRBJ1-1; D ambiguous. Germline V gene data show CDR1 as DFQATT and CDR2 as SNEGSKA (reference sequence). Deletions cut 1 base from V and 1 base from J, with 13 bases between. CDR3 length: 15 amino acids. CDR3 amino acids: CSARATAYRNTEAFF. The CDR3 DNA is TGCAGTGCTAGAGCCACAGCTTATCGGAACACTGAAGCTTTCTTT.

This clonotype was found a few times. This chain uses TRBV6-1 with TRBJ2-7; D unclear. The V end was cut by 7 bases, the J end by 0 bases, with 10 bases between. The germline gives CDR1 MNHNS, CDR2 SASEGT. The length of the CDR3 is 13 residues. The DNA for the CDR3 is TGTGCCAGCACCACCTCGTCCTCCTACGAGCAGTACTTC. Residues: CASTTSSSYEQYF.